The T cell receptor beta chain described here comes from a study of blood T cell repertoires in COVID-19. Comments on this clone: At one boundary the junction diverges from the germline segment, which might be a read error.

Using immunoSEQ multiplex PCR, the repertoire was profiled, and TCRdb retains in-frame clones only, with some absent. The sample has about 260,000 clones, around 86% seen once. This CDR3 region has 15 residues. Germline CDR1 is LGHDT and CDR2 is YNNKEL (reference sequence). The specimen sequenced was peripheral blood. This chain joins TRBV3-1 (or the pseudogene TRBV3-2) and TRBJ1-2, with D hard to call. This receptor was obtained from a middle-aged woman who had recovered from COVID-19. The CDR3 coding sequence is TGTGCCAGCACCCAAGGGTGGAGGGTTCTCTATGGCTACACCTTC. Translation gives CASTQGWRVLYGYTF.